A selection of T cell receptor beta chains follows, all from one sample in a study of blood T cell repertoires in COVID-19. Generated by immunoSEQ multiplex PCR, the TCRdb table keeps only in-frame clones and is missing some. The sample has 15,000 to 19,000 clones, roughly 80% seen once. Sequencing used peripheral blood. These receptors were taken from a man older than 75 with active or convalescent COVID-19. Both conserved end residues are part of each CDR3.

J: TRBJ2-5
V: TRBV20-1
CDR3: CSANARETQYF

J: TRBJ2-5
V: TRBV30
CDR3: CAWRPGTSGQETQYF

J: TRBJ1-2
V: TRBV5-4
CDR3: CASSRDRTFYGYTF

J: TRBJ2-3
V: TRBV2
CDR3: CASSGRLSTDTQYF

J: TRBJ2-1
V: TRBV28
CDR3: CASRIAGGVYNEQFF

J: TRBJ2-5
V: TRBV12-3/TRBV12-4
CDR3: CASTPTGMETQYF

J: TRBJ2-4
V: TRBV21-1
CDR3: CASSRPGTEIAKNIQYF

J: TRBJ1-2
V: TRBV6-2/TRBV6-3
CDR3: CASSYSGRGGYGYTF

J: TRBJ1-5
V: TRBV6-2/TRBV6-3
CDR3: CASSYGASNQPQHF

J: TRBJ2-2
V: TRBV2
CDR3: CASMGRENTGELFF

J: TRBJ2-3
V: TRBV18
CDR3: CASSPVGGGNSDTQYF

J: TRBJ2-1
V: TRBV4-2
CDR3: CASSLGTSGGAKEQFF

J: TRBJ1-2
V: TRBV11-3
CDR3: CASSLSQGLNGYTF

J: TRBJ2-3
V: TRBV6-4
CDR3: CASSDSSGASDTQYF

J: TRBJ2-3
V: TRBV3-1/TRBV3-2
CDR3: CASRVPSRPTSTDTQYF

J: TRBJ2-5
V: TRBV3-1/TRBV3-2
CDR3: CASSPFLRGGETQYF

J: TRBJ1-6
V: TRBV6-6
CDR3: CASSYGTGASPLHF

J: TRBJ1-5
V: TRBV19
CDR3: CASSLSAISTHPQHF

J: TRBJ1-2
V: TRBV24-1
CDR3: CATSEPNIGYGYTF

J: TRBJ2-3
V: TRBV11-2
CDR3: CASSPRLDYTDTQYF

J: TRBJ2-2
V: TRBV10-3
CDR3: CAISGIGDRVGGELFF

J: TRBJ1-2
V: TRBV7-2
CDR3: CASKRDRRWYGYTF

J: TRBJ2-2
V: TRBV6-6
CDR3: CASRAGANTGELFF

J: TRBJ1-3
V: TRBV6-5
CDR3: CASTSGTGSSAIYF

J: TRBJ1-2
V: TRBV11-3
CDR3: CASSLAGQVGYTF

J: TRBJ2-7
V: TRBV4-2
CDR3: CASSQVGTGPYEQYF

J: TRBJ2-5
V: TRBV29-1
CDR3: CSVEEIEGTQYF

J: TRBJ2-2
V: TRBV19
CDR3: CASSSPQGAYTGELFF

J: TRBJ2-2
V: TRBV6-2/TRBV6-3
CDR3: CASSYGIAGGPGELFF

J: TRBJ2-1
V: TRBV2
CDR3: CASTRTSGVDNEQFF

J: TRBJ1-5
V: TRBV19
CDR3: CASSISGQGLFSNQPQHF